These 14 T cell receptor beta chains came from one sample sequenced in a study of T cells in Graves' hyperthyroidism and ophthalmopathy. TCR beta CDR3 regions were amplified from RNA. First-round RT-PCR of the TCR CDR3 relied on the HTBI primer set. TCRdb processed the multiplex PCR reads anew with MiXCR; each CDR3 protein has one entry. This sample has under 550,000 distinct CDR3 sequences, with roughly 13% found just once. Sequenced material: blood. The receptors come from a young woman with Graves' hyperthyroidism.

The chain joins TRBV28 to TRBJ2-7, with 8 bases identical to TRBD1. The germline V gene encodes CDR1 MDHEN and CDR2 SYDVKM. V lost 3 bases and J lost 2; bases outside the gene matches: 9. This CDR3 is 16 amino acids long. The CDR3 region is CASSFEDREAPYEQYF. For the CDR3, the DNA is TGTGCCAGCAGTTTCGAGGACAGGGAGGCCCCCTACGAGCAGTACTTC.

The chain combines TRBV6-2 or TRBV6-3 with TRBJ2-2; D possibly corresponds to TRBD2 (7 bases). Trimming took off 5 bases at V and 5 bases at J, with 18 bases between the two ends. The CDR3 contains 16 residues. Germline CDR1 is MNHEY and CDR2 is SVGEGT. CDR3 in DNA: TGTGCCAGCAGTGCAGAGATAGGGGGAGGGACCGGGGAGCTGTTTTTT. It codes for CASSAEIGGGTGELFF.

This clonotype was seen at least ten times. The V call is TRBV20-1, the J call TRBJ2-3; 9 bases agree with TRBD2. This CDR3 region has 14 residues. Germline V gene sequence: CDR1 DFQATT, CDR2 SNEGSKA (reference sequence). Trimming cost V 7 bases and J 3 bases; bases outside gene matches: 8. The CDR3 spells CSVMTSGLTDTQYF. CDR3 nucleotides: TGCAGTGTCATGACTAGCGGATTAACAGATACGCAGTATTTT.

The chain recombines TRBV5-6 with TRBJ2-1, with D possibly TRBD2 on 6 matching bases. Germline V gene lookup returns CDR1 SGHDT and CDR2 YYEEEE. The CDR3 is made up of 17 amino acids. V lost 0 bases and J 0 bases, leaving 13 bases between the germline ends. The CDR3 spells CASSLEGLAASYNEQFF. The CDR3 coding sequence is TGTGCCAGCAGCTTGGAGGGATTAGCGGCCTCCTACAATGAGCAGTTCTTC.

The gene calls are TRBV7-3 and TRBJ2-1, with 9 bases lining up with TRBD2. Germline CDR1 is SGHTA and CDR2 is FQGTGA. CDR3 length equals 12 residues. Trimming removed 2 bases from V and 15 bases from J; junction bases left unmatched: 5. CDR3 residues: CASSLLAGNLFF. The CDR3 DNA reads TGTGCCAGCAGCTTACTAGCGGGAAATCTGTTCTTC. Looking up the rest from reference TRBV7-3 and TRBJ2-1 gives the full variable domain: GAGVSQTPSNKVTEKGKYVELRCDPISGHTALYWYRQSLGQGPEFLIYFQGTGAADDSGLPNDRFFAVRPEGSVSTLKIQRTERGDSAVYLCASSLLAGNLFFGPGTRLTVL.

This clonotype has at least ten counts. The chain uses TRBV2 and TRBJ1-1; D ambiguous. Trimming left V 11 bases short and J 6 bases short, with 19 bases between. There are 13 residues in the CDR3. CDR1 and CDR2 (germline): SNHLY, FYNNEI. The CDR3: CADGRIGFSEAFF. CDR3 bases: TGTGCCGACGGGAGAATAGGCTTCTCTGAAGCTTTCTTT.

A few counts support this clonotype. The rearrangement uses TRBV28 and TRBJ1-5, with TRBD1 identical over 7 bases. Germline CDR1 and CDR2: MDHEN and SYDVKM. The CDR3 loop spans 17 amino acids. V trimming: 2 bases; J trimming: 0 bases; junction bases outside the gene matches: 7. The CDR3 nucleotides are TGTGCCAGCAGTTTACGGACAGGTGCGCTTAGCAATCAGCCCCAGCATTTT. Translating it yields CASSLRTGALSNQPQHF.

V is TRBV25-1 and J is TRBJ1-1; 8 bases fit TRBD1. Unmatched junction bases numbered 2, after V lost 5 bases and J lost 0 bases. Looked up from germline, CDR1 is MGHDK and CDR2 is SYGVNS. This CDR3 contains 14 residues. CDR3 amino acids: CASSKDRVNTEAFF. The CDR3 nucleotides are TGTGCCAGCAGTAAGGACAGGGTGAACACTGAAGCTTTCTTT.

CDR3 sequence (DNA): TGTGCCAGCTCACCAGTGACCGGGACGATCACAGATACGCAGTATTTT. This gives the protein CASSPVTGTITDTQYF. The rearrangement links TRBV18 to TRBJ2-3; either TRBD1 or TRBD2 may fit D (5 bases each). V lost 2 bases, J lost 2 bases, and 14 bases lay in between. The length of the CDR3 is 16 residues. Germline CDR1 and CDR2: KGHSH and LQKENI.

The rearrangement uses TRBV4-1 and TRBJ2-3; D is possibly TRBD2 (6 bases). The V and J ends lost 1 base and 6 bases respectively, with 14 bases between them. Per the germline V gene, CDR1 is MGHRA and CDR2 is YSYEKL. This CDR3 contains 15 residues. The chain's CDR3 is CASSQVGGRTDTQYF. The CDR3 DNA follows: TGCGCCAGCAGCCAAGTGGGGGGACGGACGGATACGCAGTATTTT.

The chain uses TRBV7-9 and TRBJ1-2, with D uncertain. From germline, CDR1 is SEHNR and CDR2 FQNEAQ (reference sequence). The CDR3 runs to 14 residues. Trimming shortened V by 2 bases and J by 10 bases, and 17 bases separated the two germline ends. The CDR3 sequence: CASSLTTPTFAYTF. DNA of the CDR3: TGTGCCAGCAGCTTAACCACACCTACTTTTGCCTACACCTTC.

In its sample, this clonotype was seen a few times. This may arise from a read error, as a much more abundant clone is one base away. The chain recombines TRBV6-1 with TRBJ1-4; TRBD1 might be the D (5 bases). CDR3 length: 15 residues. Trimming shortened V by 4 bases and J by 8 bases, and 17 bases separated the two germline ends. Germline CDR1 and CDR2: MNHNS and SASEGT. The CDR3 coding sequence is TGTGCCAGCAGTGGGAGGATAGGGGAAGAGGAAAAACTGTTTTTT. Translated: CASSGRIGEEEKLFF.

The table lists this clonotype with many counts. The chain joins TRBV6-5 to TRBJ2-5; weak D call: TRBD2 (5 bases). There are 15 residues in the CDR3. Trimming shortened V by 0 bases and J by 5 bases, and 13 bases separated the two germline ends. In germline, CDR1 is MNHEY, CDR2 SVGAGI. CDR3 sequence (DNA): TGTGCCAGCAGTTACTCCATAGATCCGGGGGAGACCCAGTACTTC. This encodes CASSYSIDPGETQYF.

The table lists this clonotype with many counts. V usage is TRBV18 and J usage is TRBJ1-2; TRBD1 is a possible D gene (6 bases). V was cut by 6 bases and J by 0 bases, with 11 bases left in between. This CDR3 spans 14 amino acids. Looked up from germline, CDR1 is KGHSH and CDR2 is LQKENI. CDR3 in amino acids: CASSLQGANYGYTF. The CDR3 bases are TGTGCCAGCTCGCTACAGGGAGCTAACTATGGCTACACCTTC.